Below, 8 T cell receptor beta chains from the same sample are listed, as sequenced in a study of identical twins. TCRdb analysed the 5' RACE reads with MiXCR anew, one entry per CDR3 protein. The sample lists hundreds of thousands of distinct CDR3 sequences; approximately 18% were seen once. A further study also used this sample, focusing on T cells expressing NK-cell markers.

The sample was PBMCs. Receptor source: a woman aged 18-29 years in good health.

The V and J genes are TRBV2 and TRBJ2-3; perhaps D is TRBD1 or TRBD2 (6 bases each). This CDR3 contains 14 residues. Germline V lookup: CDR1 SNHLY, CDR2 FYNNEI. V lost 10 bases and J lost 0, with 14 bases in between. The CDR3 nucleotides read TGTGCCAACCAATGGGGGGCTAGCACAGATACGCAGTATTTT. Translating it yields CANQWGASTDTQYF.

The rearrangement joins TRBV10-2 to TRBJ2-5, with 8 nucleotides matching TRBD2. CDR1 WSHSY and CDR2 SAAADI come from the germline V gene. This CDR3 is 15 amino acids long. The V segment lost 6 bases and the J segment 2 bases; nucleotides outside the gene matches: 8. In DNA form, the CDR3 reads TGCGCCAGCAGGCGCGATAGCGGGGCACAAGAGACCCAGTACTTC. This encodes CASRRDSGAQETQYF.

In this sample, this clonotype turned up a few times. The chain uses TRBV12-3 or TRBV12-4 and TRBJ2-1; 7 positions match TRBD1. CDR3 size: 16 residues. Trimming at V came to 2 bases and at J to 7 bases, leaving 11 bases not matched to a gene. The CDR3 loop reads CASSLRDSDRWNEQFF. The DNA for the CDR3 is TGTGCCAGCAGTTTAAGGGACAGTGACAGGTGGAATGAGCAGTTCTTC.

This clonotype was seen more than once but under ten times. This chain uses TRBV27 with TRBJ2-1, with 8 positions matching TRBD1. Germline loops: CDR1 MNHEY, CDR2 SMNVEV (reference sequence). The CDR3 spans 15 residues. With V trimmed by 6 bases and J by 8 bases, 12 bases remained unmatched. This CDR3 is CASSMDRVGLDEQFF. CDR3 nucleotide sequence: TGTGCCAGCAGCATGGACAGGGTCGGTCTCGATGAGCAGTTCTTC.

The chain employs TRBV5-1 and TRBJ1-1; D is undetermined. The V and J ends lost 6 bases and 1 base respectively, with 10 bases between them. The CDR3 is 13 amino acids. In germline, CDR1 is SGHRS, CDR2 YFSETQ. The CDR3 DNA follows: TGCGCCAGCAAATCCCAAACGAACACTGAAGCTTTCTTT. Amino acid sequence: CASKSQTNTEAFF.

The chain carries TRBV29-1 and TRBJ2-1; perhaps TRBD2 as D (5 bases). The germline V gene has CDR1 SQVTM and CDR2 ANQGSEA. Between the trimmed V and J ends, which lost 6 bases and 8 bases, there was a span of 20 bases. The CDR3 runs to 14 residues. CDR3 region: CSVGRKREGDEQFF. The CDR3, as DNA: TGCAGCGTCGGGCGGAAACGAGAGGGCGATGAGCAGTTCTTC.

This chain connects TRBV5-5 to TRBJ2-2, with D uncertain. The V end was cut by 5 bases, the J end by 6 bases, with 11 bases between. CDR1 and CDR2 from the germline V gene are SGHKS and YYEKEE (reference sequence). This CDR3 region has 13 residues. CDR3 amino acids: CASRKDRAGELFF. The CDR3 coding sequence is TGTGCCAGCAGAAAAGACCGGGCCGGGGAGCTGTTTTTT. Full variable domain (outside the CDR3, taken from reference TRBV5-5 and TRBJ2-2): DAGVTQSPTHLIKTRGQQVTLRCSPISGHKSVSWYQQVLGQGPQFIFQYYEKEERGRGNFPDRFSARQFPNYSSELNVNALLLGDSALYLCASRKDRAGELFFGEGSRLTVL.

A few counts support this clonotype. This chain uses TRBV20-1 with TRBJ1-1, with D hard to call. The CDR3 is 14 amino acids. The V end was cut by 0 bases, the J end by 5 bases, with 13 bases between. Germline CDR1 is DFQATT and CDR2 is SNEGSKA (reference sequence). The CDR3 DNA follows: TGCAGTGCTAGAGATACGGGTGGATGGACTGAAGCTTTCTTT. Amino acid sequence: CSARDTGGWTEAFF.